This passage covers 26 T cell receptor beta chains from one sample sequenced in a study of OX40 agonist ivuxolimab in advanced cancers. The method was immunoSEQ multiplex PCR; TCRdb's version includes in-frame clones alone and lacks a portion of them. The sample records some 98,000 clones, about 86% being singletons. The specimen was CD4+ or CD8+ T cells sorted from blood, collected in a trial of the OX40 agonist ivuxolimab. The receptors derive from an adult with an advanced solid tumor such as melanoma, head and neck, liver or kidney cancer.

CDR3 DNA sequence: TGTGCCATCAGCGGGACTCCATACAATGAGCAGTTCTTC. This gives the protein CAISGTPYNEQFF. This chain uses TRBV10-3 with TRBJ2-1; weak D call: TRBD2 (6 bases). The V gene's germline CDR1 is ENHRY and CDR2 SYGVKD. CDR3 length: 13 amino acids. With 6 bases removed from V and 4 bases from J, the gap between germline ends came to 10 bases.

In DNA, the CDR3 is TGTGCCAGCAGAGGGGGGGGTGGAGCTTTCTTT. This gives the protein CASRGGGGAFF. V and J are TRBV2 and TRBJ1-1; maybe TRBD1 (6 bases). V lost 6 bases and J lost 10, with 12 bases in between. The CDR3 runs 11 residues. Germline V gene lookup returns CDR1 SNHLY and CDR2 FYNNEI. The entire variable domain, with the rest obtained from reference TRBV2 and TRBJ1-1, is as follows: EPEVTQTPSHQVTQMGQEVILRCVPISNHLYFYWYRQILGQKVEFLVSFYNNEISEKSEIFDDQFSVERPDGSNFTLKIRSTKLEDSAMYFCASRGGGGAFFGQGTRLTVV.

The CDR3 loop reads CASSPLSSGTQNTIYF. The CDR3 bases are TGTGCCAGCTCACCCCTGTCATCCGGGACACAAAACACCATATATTTT. This chain links TRBV18 with TRBJ1-3; D may be TRBD1 (6 bases). V lost 3 bases to trimming and J lost 6 bases, with 18 bases between them. CDR1 and CDR2 from the germline V gene are KGHSH and LQKENI. This CDR3 has 16 residues.

The V gene is TRBV4-3, the J gene TRBJ1-2; D call uncertain. Germline CDR1 and CDR2: LGHNA and YSLEER. The CDR3 totals 17 residues. V lost 0 bases, J lost 6 bases, and 20 bases lay in between. The CDR3 spells CASSQEVPAGAQDGYTF. The CDR3 DNA sequence: TGCGCCAGCAGCCAAGAAGTTCCCGCGGGCGCCCAGGATGGCTACACCTTC.

This chain connects TRBV7-9 to TRBJ2-3, with 8 positions matching TRBD1. The germline V gene has CDR1 SEHNR and CDR2 FQNEAQ (reference sequence). The CDR3 is made up of 15 amino acids. After removal of 8 bases from V and 0 bases from J, the junction contained 7 bases not matched to a gene. The CDR3 reads CASSKTGASTDTQYF. The CDR3, as DNA: TGTGCCAGCTCAAAGACAGGGGCCAGCACAGATACGCAGTATTTT.

The J gene is TRBJ2-7, the V gene TRBV7-9; D not resolved. With 6 bases removed from V and 3 bases from J, the gap between germline ends came to 6 bases. In germline, CDR1 is SEHNR, CDR2 FQNEAQ (reference sequence). The CDR3 loop spans 11 amino acids. CDR3 sequence (DNA): TGTGCCAGCAGTTCAGACTACGAGCAGTACTTC. Translation: CASSSDYEQYF.

This clone was counted between two and nine times. The V call is TRBV27, the J call TRBJ1-1; D is uncertain. V was shortened by 6 bases and J by 5 bases, with 16 bases between the two germline ends. This CDR3 contains 14 residues. CDR1 MNHEY and CDR2 SMNVEV come from the germline V gene (reference sequence). The chain's CDR3 is CASSRIRGRTEAFF. The CDR3 DNA is TGTGCCAGCAGCAGAATAAGAGGGAGGACTGAAGCTTTCTTT.

This chain connects TRBV19 to TRBJ2-1, with TRBD1 matching 11 bases. This CDR3 is 19 amino acids long. The junction had 12 bases not matched to a gene; V was cut back by 5 bases and J by 0 bases. Germline lookup yields CDR1 LNHDA and CDR2 SQIVND (reference sequence). The CDR3 nucleotides are TGTGCCAGTAGTCTCCGGGACAGGGGGTGGCGGAGCTCCTACAATGAGCAGTTCTTC. Protein sequence: CASSLRDRGWRSSYNEQFF.

The rearrangement joins TRBV19 to TRBJ1-5; 9 bases align to TRBD1. In germline, CDR1 is LNHDA, CDR2 SQIVND (reference sequence). The CDR3 extends over 17 amino acids. V was pared by 6 bases and J by 0 bases, with 9 bases of the junction left unmatched. CDR3 amino acids: CASRGTGRTDSNQPQHF. CDR3 coding DNA: TGTGCCAGTAGGGGGACAGGGCGCACCGATAGCAATCAGCCCCAGCATTTT.

The chain uses TRBV7-3 and TRBJ2-7, with TRBD2 matching 8 bases. V was pared by 2 bases and J by 5 bases, with 5 bases of the junction left unmatched. The CDR3 length is 14 residues. Germline CDR1 reads SGHTA; CDR2 reads FQGTGA. CDR3 region: CASSLAGGADEQYF. For the CDR3, the DNA is TGTGCCAGCAGCTTAGCGGGAGGCGCGGACGAGCAGTACTTC.

The chain links TRBV7-3 to TRBJ2-1; D possibly matches TRBD1 or TRBD2 (7 bases each). CDR3 length equals 16 residues. Per the germline V gene, CDR1 is SGHTA and CDR2 is FQGTGA. Trimming stripped 5 bases from V and 3 bases from J, with 17 bases between. CDR3 in DNA: TGTGCCAGCAGCCCACAGGGGCCGGGAGGCTACAATGAGCAGTTCTTC. Translation gives CASSPQGPGGYNEQFF. Combining the CDR3 with reference TRBV7-3 and TRBJ2-1 gives the whole variable domain GAGVSQTPSNKVTEKGKYVELRCDPISGHTALYWYRQSLGQGPEFLIYFQGTGAADDSGLPNDRFFAVRPEGSVSTLKIQRTERGDSAVYLCASSPQGPGGYNEQFFGPGTRLTVL.

This rearrangement joins TRBV18 to TRBJ2-6; TRBD1 matches 8 bases. The ends lost 3 bases at V and 3 bases at J; junction bases unmatched: 7. This CDR3 has 17 amino acids. Germline V CDR1 and CDR2: KGHSH, LQKENI. In DNA, the CDR3 is TGTGCCAGCTCACCGATGGCAGGGGGCAATGGGGCCAACGTCCTGACTTTC. Translation gives CASSPMAGGNGANVLTF.

The V gene is TRBV5-1, the J gene TRBJ2-4; D uncertain. V lost 0 bases to trimming and J lost 0 bases, with 13 bases between them. This CDR3 comprises 17 residues. Germline loops: CDR1 SGHRS, CDR2 YFSETQ. The CDR3 loop is CASSLDLLTLAKNIQYF. The CDR3 nucleotides are TGCGCCAGCAGCTTGGATCTGCTTACTCTAGCCAAAAACATTCAGTACTTC.

CDR3: CASSFGGAGQPQHF. Written as DNA, the CDR3 is TGTGCCAGCAGCTTCGGAGGGGCGGGTCAGCCCCAGCATTTT. The chain uses TRBV7-9 and TRBJ1-5, with D maybe TRBD1 (5 bases). Per germline, CDR1 SEHNR and CDR2 FQNEAQ (reference sequence). V was trimmed by 3 bases and J by 6 bases, leaving 12 bases between them. The CDR3 spans 14 residues.

This chain uses TRBV28 with TRBJ1-1; perhaps TRBD1 as D (5 bases). Trimming shortened V by 6 bases and J by 4 bases, and 12 bases separated the two germline ends. The CDR3 sequence is 13 residues long. CDR1 MDHEN and CDR2 SYDVKM come from the germline V gene. In DNA form, the CDR3 reads TGTGCCAGCAGAAGGGACGGCGGCACTGAAGCTTTCTTT. This encodes CASRRDGGTEAFF.

The gene calls are TRBV21-1 and TRBJ2-7; the DNA was not used to check the table's D call, TRBD1. TRBV21-1 is listed as a pseudogene. The CDR3 has 16 residues. The CDR3, as DNA: TGTGCCAGCAGCAAAGTTCTTGGACAGGGAATTAAAGAGCAGTACTTC. Residues: CASSKVLGQGIKEQYF.

DNA of the CDR3: TGTGCCAGCTCACCGTTTGGCAGCGGGACGGATGAGCAGTTCTTC. Protein sequence: CASSPFGSGTDEQFF. V and J are TRBV18 and TRBJ2-1, with 7 bases lining up with TRBD2. V trimming: 3 bases; J trimming: 8 bases; junction bases outside the gene matches: 10. The CDR3 extends over 15 amino acids. In germline, CDR1 is KGHSH, CDR2 LQKENI.

The V and J genes are TRBV5-1 and TRBJ2-5; 8 bases are a match to TRBD2. V lost 1 base to trimming and J lost 1 base; unmatched junction nucleotides: 18. The CDR3 covers 20 residues. Germline CDR1 SGHRS, CDR2 YFSETQ. The CDR3 is CASSLNSGTWGTMPQETQYF. CDR3 sequence (DNA): TGCGCCAGCAGCTTGAATAGCGGGACGTGGGGGACTATGCCCCAAGAGACCCAGTACTTC.

This rearrangement joins TRBV6-5 to TRBJ1-2; TRBD1 matches 7 bases. The CDR3 spans 13 residues. Germline-derived CDR1 and CDR2 are MNHEY and SVGAGI. The ends lost 7 bases at V and 4 bases at J; junction bases unmatched: 6. This chain's CDR3 is CASTSDRAYGYTF. In DNA, the CDR3 is TGTGCCAGCACCAGTGACAGGGCCTATGGCTACACCTTC.

The chain employs TRBV2 and TRBJ2-7; TRBD1 is a possible D gene (5 bases). Between the trimmed V and J ends, which lost 6 bases and 2 bases, there was a span of 11 bases. The CDR3 contains 13 residues. Looked up from germline, CDR1 is SNHLY and CDR2 is FYNNEI. CDR3 nucleotide sequence: TGTGCCAGCAGAGTGGACAAAACCTACGAGCAGTACTTC. Protein: CASRVDKTYEQYF.

V is TRBV7-2 and J is TRBJ1-2; D call uncertain. V lost 6 bases and J 8 bases, leaving 13 bases between the germline ends. This CDR3 region has 12 residues. Germline CDR1 SGHTA, CDR2 FQGNSA. The CDR3 loop reads CASSSGMWGYTF. CDR3 sequence (DNA): TGTGCCAGCAGTTCCGGGATGTGGGGCTACACCTTC.

This chain connects TRBV7-2 to TRBJ2-7, with TRBD2 as a possible D gene (5 bases). The CDR3 sequence is 14 residues long. V lost 5 bases, J lost 2 bases, and 13 bases lay in between. The V gene's germline CDR1 is SGHTA and CDR2 FQGNSA. CDR3 sequence: CASSLVARTYEQYF. The CDR3 nucleotides read TGTGCCAGCAGCCTAGTAGCGAGGACCTACGAGCAGTACTTC.

The rearrangement links TRBV5-1 to TRBJ2-1; TRBD1 agrees at 8 bases. Germline CDR1 SGHRS, CDR2 YFSETQ. The V gene end was trimmed by 0 bases and the J gene end by 8 bases; junction bases not matched to a gene: 4. There are 14 residues in the CDR3. The CDR3 DNA reads as TGCGCCAGCAGCTTGGGCGGACAGGGTTATGAGCAGTTCTTC. As protein: CASSLGGQGYEQFF.

This clone appeared a few times. The chain joins TRBV7-7 to TRBJ2-2, with D maybe TRBD1 (6 bases). This CDR3 spans 14 amino acids. Germline V CDR1 and CDR2: SSHAT, FNYEAQ (reference sequence). The germline V and J ends were trimmed by 5 bases and 4 bases, with 11 bases remaining between them. CDR3 amino acids: CASSLTGSTGELFF. The CDR3 DNA sequence: TGTGCCAGCAGCCTGACAGGAAGCACCGGGGAGCTGTTTTTT.

This chain connects TRBV9 to TRBJ1-2; TRBD1 might be the D (6 bases). CDR1 and CDR2 from the germline V gene are SGDLS and YYNGEE. The V end was cut by 2 bases, the J end by 4 bases, with 18 bases between. CDR3 length: 16 amino acids. The CDR3 sequence: CASSVTAGGGGYGYTF. CDR3 DNA sequence: TGTGCCAGCAGCGTGACCGCCGGAGGGGGTGGCTATGGCTACACCTTC.

The chain has TRBV11-3 and TRBJ1-2; the D is unclear. Germline assignment: CDR1 SGHNT and CDR2 YENEEA. The CDR3 contains 11 residues. Trimming cost V 5 bases and J 4 bases, with 5 bases left between them. As DNA, the CDR3 is TGTGCCAGCAGCGCCTGCTATGGCTACACCTTC. It encodes CASSACYGYTF.